This TCR beta chain came from a study of T cells in Graves' hyperthyroidism and ophthalmopathy. Per the germline V gene, CDR1 is SGHNT and CDR2 is YENEEA. This CDR3 spans 14 amino acids. Amplified TCR beta CDR3 regions derived from RNA transcripts. The HTBI primer set was used in a first-round RT-PCR of the TCR CDR3. TCRdb ran MiXCR on the multiplex PCR reads and lists one entry per CDR3 protein. The table has about 500,000 distinct CDR3 sequences, approximately 15% seen once. About this clonotype itself: At one of its ends the junction is not consistent with the germline gene, which may arise from a read error.

Specimen: blood. The V gene is TRBV11-3, the J gene TRBJ1-1; D is possibly TRBD1 (5 bases). This TCR was recovered from a woman aged 18-29 years with Graves' hyperthyroidism. Here the CDR3 reads CASSLSRGNTEACF. DNA of the CDR3: TGTGCCAGCAGCTTATCCCGGGGGAACACTGAAGCTTGCTTT.